These T cell receptor beta chains were read from a single sample in a study of cytomegalovirus exposure and HLA in healthy donors. Here immunoSEQ multiplex PCR was the method, and the copy in TCRdb shows in-frame clones only, minus some. The sample consists of about 120,000 clones, roughly 86% of them appearing once. Input material: PBMCs. These receptors were taken from a man aged 18 to 29 in good health and CMV-seronegative. The CDR3 runs from the conserved cysteine through the conserved F or W.

TRBJ2-3 TRBV6-5 CASSLQGPSGTDTQYF
TRBJ1-1 TRBV9 CASSVGGQGEAFF
TRBJ2-2 TRBV5-4 CASTHLAWSGDPRGELFF
TRBJ2-5 TRBV19 CASRNLAGGETQYF
TRBJ2-3 TRBV7-9 CASSLTDTQYF
TRBJ1-1 TRBV7-2 CASSSQGQLYGAFF
TRBJ2-3 TRBV25-1 CASSLRGSTDTQYF
TRBJ2-7 TRBV5-6 CASSRVPGLAGYEQYF
TRBJ2-1 TRBV7-9 CASGSGSPGEQFF
TRBJ2-7 TRBV10-3 CAITLAPAGALGEQYF
TRBJ2-6 TRBV5-1 CASSLGQGAGGANVLTF